A selection of T cell receptor beta chains follows, all from one sample in a study of cytomegalovirus exposure and HLA in healthy donors. TCRdb's copy holds only in-frame clones and misses some; the assay was immunoSEQ multiplex PCR. This table holds 110,000 to 150,000 clones, around four fifths found once. Sequencing was done on a sample of PBMCs. The receptors here all came from a female donor in good health and CMV-seronegative. CDR3s include the opening cysteine and the closing phenylalanine or tryptophan. Each record gives: V gene, J gene, D gene, CDR3 DNA, CDR3 protein. The D gene is left open where the match is weak.

TRBV9	TRBJ1-5	.	TGTGCCAGCAGCGTAGCACCAGGGGTCGATCAGCCCCAGCATTTT	CASSVAPGVDQPQHF
TRBV5-1	TRBJ2-5	.	TGCGCCAGCAGCCTGGTCGGGGAGACCCAGTACTTC	CASSLVGETQYF
TRBV7-2	TRBJ2-3	TRBD2	TGTGCCAGCAGTCCCGGACTAGCCTGGGATACGCAGTATTTT	CASSPGLAWDTQYF
TRBV9	TRBJ2-7	TRBD2	TGTGCCAGCAGCAGCCTGGGACTAGCGGAAAACGAGCAGTACTTC	CASSSLGLAENEQYF
TRBV19	TRBJ1-4	TRBD1	TGTGCCAGTAGCACGGGACAGGGGGCAGCGGAAGAAAAACTGTTTTTT	CASSTGQGAAEEKLFF
TRBV5-4	TRBJ1-1	TRBD1	TGTGCCAGCAGCGCAGCCGGGACAGCGAACACTGAAGCTTTCTTT	CASSAAGTANTEAFF
TRBV7-2	TRBJ1-2	.	TGTGCCAGCAGCGACAGAGGTCAGGGTAGGGGCTACACCTTC	CASSDRGQGRGYTF
TRBV9	TRBJ1-2	TRBD1	TGTGCCAGCTGGACAGGGAGCGGTGGCTACACCTTC	CASWTGSGGYTF
TRBV5-1	TRBJ2-5	.	TGCGCCAGCAGCTTGTCCGCACTAGCCCTCGAGACCCAGTACTTC	CASSLSALALETQYF
TRBV27	TRBJ1-5	TRBD1	TGTGCCAGCCGAATAGGACAGGGTAATCAGCCCCAGCATTTT	CASRIGQGNQPQHF
TRBV5-1	TRBJ2-4	TRBD1	TGCGCCAGCAGCCTGGTCGGACAGGGGGGGACCATTCAGTACTTC	CASSLVGQGGTIQYF
TRBV27	TRBJ1-1	.	TGTGCCAGCAGAAGACACGAAAACACTGAAGCTTTCTTT	CASRRHENTEAFF
TRBV5-4	TRBJ1-1	.	TGTGCCAGCAGCTTGGCCCAGGGGAGTGCTGAAGCTTTCTTT	CASSLAQGSAEAFF
TRBV7-8	TRBJ2-7	TRBD2	TGTGCCAGCAGCTTTGAGGGCCCGGGACTAGACTCCTACGAGCAGTACTTC	CASSFEGPGLDSYEQYF
TRBV5-1	TRBJ1-1	.	TGCGCCAGCAGCTTGAGCCTCAGGGGCCGGAGGAACACTGAAGCTTTCTTT	CASSLSLRGRRNTEAFF